This T cell receptor (beta chain) was documented in a study of spatial heterogeneity in lung cancer. Across the whole study: The donor group consisted of roughly 76 patients who had untreated, early-stage non-small cell lung cancer. Sequences of the beta chain were consistently detected in greater numbers than alpha-chain sequences. Study-wide points: The appearance of ubiquitous expanded tumor TCRs in blood was greater at resection than follow-up.

Time point here: blood at routine non-recurrence follow-up after resection. No cell sorting; template was whole RNA from tumor, lung tissue or PBMC. Trimming pared 5 bases from V and 1 base from J, leaving 20 bases between. This CDR3 has 17 residues. Germline V gene lookup returns CDR1 MNHEY and CDR2 SVGEGT. This clonotype was seen a handful of times. Its matching antigen is unknown. Single TCR cDNA molecules each had their own unique molecular identifier. TCRdb recomputed calls from the 5' RACE reads with MiXCR, one row per CDR3 protein. This sample has around 120,000 distinct CDR3 sequences, with 9% to 15% found just once.

V is TRBV6-2 or TRBV6-3 and J is TRBJ1-1; D might be TRBD1 (5 bases). The material sequenced was PBMCs, taken at follow-up. This receptor was identified in a male donor with early-stage non-small cell lung cancer. The CDR3 sequence: CASSAEGDSIWNTEAFF. CDR3 in DNA: TGTGCCAGCAGTGCGGAGGGCGACAGTATCTGGAACACTGAAGCTTTCTTT.